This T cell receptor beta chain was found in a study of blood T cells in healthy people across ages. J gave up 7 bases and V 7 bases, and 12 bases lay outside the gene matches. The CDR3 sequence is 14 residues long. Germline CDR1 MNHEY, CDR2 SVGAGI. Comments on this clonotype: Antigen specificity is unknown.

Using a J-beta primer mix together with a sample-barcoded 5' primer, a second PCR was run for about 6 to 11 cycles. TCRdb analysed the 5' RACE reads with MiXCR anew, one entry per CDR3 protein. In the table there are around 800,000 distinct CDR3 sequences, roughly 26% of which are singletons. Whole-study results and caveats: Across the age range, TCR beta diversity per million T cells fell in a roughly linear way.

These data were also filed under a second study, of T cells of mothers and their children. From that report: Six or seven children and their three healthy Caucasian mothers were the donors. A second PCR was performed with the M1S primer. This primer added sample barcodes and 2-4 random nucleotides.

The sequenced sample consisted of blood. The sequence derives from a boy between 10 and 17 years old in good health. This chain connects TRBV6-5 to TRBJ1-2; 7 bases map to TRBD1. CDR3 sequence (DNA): TGTGCCAGCACCTCAATTGAGGGGGCGCGTGGCTACACCTTC. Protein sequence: CASTSIEGARGYTF.